These T cell receptor beta chains were read from a single sample in a study of CD8 T cells in ankylosing spondylitis. TCRdb reprocessed the 5' RACE reads with MiXCR, giving one entry per CDR3 protein. The sample comprises 200,000 to 250,000 distinct CDR3 sequences, around 18% of which are singletons, and roughly 42% rests with the top ten. The material sequenced was blood, either unsorted or a sorted T cell fraction (not recorded which). These receptors were taken from a male donor with ankylosing spondylitis. CDR3s include the opening cysteine and the closing phenylalanine or tryptophan. A D gene is named only where the DNA matches it firmly. The size field is filled for only some rows; it gives once, few, many or a size class.

V	size	J	D	CDR3	DNA
TRBV19	once	TRBJ2-2	TRBD1	CASSVRRSGQAYTGELFF	TGTGCCAGTAGTGTCAGACGTTCGGGACAGGCCTACACCGGGGAGCTGTTTTTT
TRBV11-2	few	TRBJ2-7	TRBD2	CASSLVTSGGTYEQYF	TGTGCCAGCAGCTTAGTAACTAGCGGGGGAACCTACGAGCAGTACTTC
TRBV30	-	TRBJ2-3	-	CAWSVLIADTQYF	TGTGCCTGGAGTGTTTTGATCGCAGATACGCAGTATTTT
TRBV7-9	-	TRBJ2-2	-	CASSVTANTGELFF	TGTGCCAGCAGCGTGACAGCGAACACCGGGGAGCTGTTTTTT
TRBV6-1	-	TRBJ2-7	TRBD2	CASSETSGSYYEQYF	TGTGCCAGCAGTGAGACTAGCGGGAGTTATTACGAGCAGTACTTC
TRBV2	-	TRBJ2-3	-	CASVSMNGGLTDTQYF	TGTGCCAGCGTCTCCATGAACGGGGGGCTTACAGATACGCAGTATTTT
TRBV27	few	TRBJ2-3	TRBD2	CASNSFGGSSTDTQYF	TGTGCCAGCAACTCCTTCGGGGGGTCTAGCACAGATACGCAGTATTTT
TRBV20-1	few	TRBJ2-5	TRBD1	CSVKGDRILVQETQYF	TGCAGTGTAAAGGGGGACAGGATTTTGGTCCAAGAGACCCAGTACTTC
TRBV5-8	-	TRBJ2-3	TRBD1	CASSLPGQGATDTQYF	TGTGCCAGCAGCCTACCGGGACAGGGGGCTACAGATACGCAGTATTTT
TRBV9	few	TRBJ2-1	-	CASSVGGGAGNEQFF	TGTGCCAGCAGCGTAGGAGGGGGGGCAGGGAATGAGCAGTTCTTC
TRBV5-1	many	TRBJ1-1	-	CASSSVIDTEAFF	TGCGCCAGCAGCTCAGTGATCGACACTGAAGCTTTCTTT
TRBV4-2	few	TRBJ2-3	TRBD2	CASSQASSGVSTDTQYF	TGTGCCAGCAGCCAAGCCTCTAGCGGGGTTAGCACAGATACGCAGTATTTT
TRBV20-1	-	TRBJ2-5	TRBD2	CSARVRRAGDETQYF	TGCAGTGCTAGAGTGAGGAGGGCGGGAGATGAGACCCAGTACTTC
TRBV18	-	TRBJ1-1	-	CASSPPPDNTEAFF	TGTGCCAGCTCACCCCCCCCAGATAACACTGAAGCTTTCTTT
TRBV12-3/TRBV12-4	few	TRBJ2-3	TRBD2	CASSDTSGRRLYTDTQYF	TGTGCCAGCAGTGACACTAGCGGGAGACGACTATACACAGATACGCAGTATTTT
TRBV10-2	-	TRBJ2-1	-	CARGRGPGNEQFF	TGCGCCAGGGGGCGAGGGCCCGGCAATGAGCAGTTCTTC
TRBV5-1	few	TRBJ1-1	-	CASGEGLTEAFF	TGCGCCAGCGGTGAGGGGTTGACTGAAGCTTTCTTT
TRBV20-1	-	TRBJ2-1	TRBD2	CSAREASGYNEQFF	TGCAGTGCTAGAGAGGCTAGCGGCTACAATGAGCAGTTCTTC
TRBV12-3/TRBV12-4	few	TRBJ2-1	-	CASRPADLSSYNEQFF	TGTGCCAGCAGGCCAGCCGACCTCTCCTCCTACAATGAGCAGTTCTTC
TRBV10-3	few	TRBJ2-7	TRBD1	CAISENEQGSTEQYF	TGTGCCATCAGTGAGAACGAACAGGGGTCCACCGAGCAGTACTTC
TRBV6-1	-	TRBJ1-5	-	CASSEPDTNQPQHF	TGTGCCAGCAGTGAACCCGACACGAATCAGCCCCAGCATTTT
TRBV29-1	many	TRBJ2-7	-	CSVEGVAGEGYEQYF	TGCAGCGTTGAAGGTGTGGCAGGGGAAGGCTACGAGCAGTACTTC
TRBV2	-	TRBJ2-1	-	CASTPGLPSYNEQFF	TGTGCCAGCACCCCGGGACTCCCCTCCTACAATGAGCAGTTCTTC
TRBV28	-	TRBJ2-7	-	CASRELTTPYEQYF	TGTGCCAGCAGGGAATTGACAACACCCTACGAGCAGTACTTC
TRBV29-1	few	TRBJ1-2	-	CSVGGGRNYGYTF	TGCAGCGTTGGCGGAGGTCGTAACTATGGCTACACCTTC
TRBV4-1	-	TRBJ1-2	-	CASSQDLGVNYGYTF	TGCGCCAGCAGCCAAGACTTGGGAGTTAACTATGGCTACACCTTC
TRBV2	-	TRBJ2-1	-	CASSGLVGNEQFF	TGTGCCAGCAGTGGCCTAGTAGGCAATGAGCAGTTCTTC
TRBV7-9	-	TRBJ2-5	-	CASSLFNNGGPGTQYF	TGTGCCAGCAGCTTATTTAATAACGGGGGACCGGGGACCCAGTACTTC
TRBV4-1	few	TRBJ1-2	TRBD1	CASSQNVQGDYGYTF	TGCGCCAGCAGCCAAAACGTACAGGGGGACTATGGCTACACCTTC
TRBV6-1	-	TRBJ1-1	-	CASVGITGMNTEAFF	TGTGCCAGCGTGGGGATTACAGGGATGAACACTGAAGCTTTCTTT
TRBV29-1	few	TRBJ2-5	TRBD2	CSVDDSPGTSGEQETQYF	TGCAGCGTTGACGACTCCCCAGGGACTAGCGGGGAACAAGAGACCCAGTACTTC
TRBV10-3	few	TRBJ2-7	TRBD2	CAISPGTSGTDLYEQYF	TGTGCCATCAGTCCCGGGACTAGCGGGACGGATCTGTACGAGCAGTACTTC
TRBV27	few	TRBJ1-5	-	CASSFGVNQPQHF	TGTGCCAGCAGTTTCGGCGTCAATCAGCCCCAGCATTTT
TRBV9	many	TRBJ1-1	-	CASSVYSGTEAFF	TGTGCCAGCAGCGTCTACAGTGGAACTGAAGCTTTCTTT
TRBV7-9	-	TRBJ2-1	TRBD2	CASSLGNSGDIYNEQFF	TGTGCCAGCAGCTTAGGGAATAGCGGGGATATCTACAATGAGCAGTTCTTC
TRBV28	few	TRBJ2-1	-	CASSLMVEQFF	TGTGCCAGCAGTCTAATGGTTGAGCAGTTCTTC
TRBV5-1	-	TRBJ2-5	TRBD1	CASSFVDRAQETQYF	TGCGCCAGCAGCTTTGTAGACAGGGCTCAAGAGACCCAGTACTTC
TRBV9	few	TRBJ1-4	-	CASSLQGATNEKLFF	TGTGCCAGCAGTCTTCAGGGAGCAACTAATGAAAAACTGTTTTTT
TRBV20-1	-	TRBJ2-7	-	CSARDYDSSYEQYF	TGCAGTGCTAGAGATTACGATAGCTCCTACGAGCAGTACTTC
TRBV6-2/TRBV6-3	few	TRBJ2-2	-	CASSPRLPHTGELFF	TGTGCCAGCAGTCCTCGACTACCCCACACCGGGGAGCTGTTTTTT
TRBV14	-	TRBJ2-1	-	CASSQVPGQPYNEQFF	TGTGCCAGCAGCCAAGTCCCGGGACAACCCTACAATGAGCAGTTCTTC
TRBV20-1	few	TRBJ2-7	-	CSATSAGSGRLSYEQYF	TGCAGTGCTACCTCTGCCGGGAGCGGTCGCCTCTCCTACGAGCAGTACTTC
TRBV29-1	-	TRBJ2-1	-	CSVDTNNEQFF	TGCAGCGTTGATACGAACAATGAGCAGTTCTTC
TRBV12-3/TRBV12-4	few	TRBJ2-2	TRBD2	CASSSGTSANTGELFF	TGTGCCAGCAGTTCCGGGACTAGCGCTAACACCGGGGAGCTGTTTTTT
TRBV7-9	-	TRBJ1-4	-	CAIRTALNEKLFF	TGTGCCATTAGGACGGCTCTTAATGAAAAACTGTTTTTT
TRBV7-8	-	TRBJ1-5	-	CASSSYSNQPQHF	TGTGCCAGCAGCTCGTATAGCAATCAGCCCCAGCATTTT
TRBV4-1	-	TRBJ2-7	TRBD2	CTSSLRTSGSYEQYF	TGCACCAGCAGCCTGCGGACTAGCGGGAGCTACGAGCAGTACTTC
TRBV5-6	-	TRBJ2-2	-	CASINLLDTGELFF	TGTGCCAGCATCAATCTCTTGGACACCGGGGAGCTGTTTTTT
TRBV7-8	-	TRBJ2-7	TRBD2	CASSSLLAGGSYEQYF	TGTGCCAGCAGCTCTCTACTAGCGGGGGGCTCCTACGAGCAGTACTTC
TRBV7-9	few	TRBJ2-4	TRBD2	CASSLEPGLENIQYF	TGTGCCAGCAGCTTAGAACCGGGACTAGAAAACATTCAGTACTTC
TRBV9	-	TRBJ2-1	TRBD2	CASSEKMGLAGYNEQFF	TGTGCCAGCAGCGAGAAGATGGGGCTAGCGGGATACAATGAGCAGTTCTTC
TRBV14	few	TRBJ1-1	-	CASSPRCEAFF	TGTGCCAGCAGCCCCAGATGTGAAGCTTTCTTT
TRBV7-9	-	TRBJ2-7	-	CASSLGRGEHLGEQYF	TGTGCCAGCAGCTTAGGTAGAGGGGAGCACCTTGGGGAGCAGTACTTC
TRBV15	-	TRBJ2-2	-	CATSRLGETGELFF	TGTGCCACCAGCCGACTAGGGGAGACCGGGGAGCTGTTTTTT
TRBV12-3/TRBV12-4	few	TRBJ2-2	-	CASTPGTANTGELFF	TGTGCCAGCACCCCGGGGACGGCGAACACCGGGGAGCTGTTTTTT
TRBV19	-	TRBJ2-3	-	CASSMYGTDTQYF	TGTGCCAGTAGTATGTACGGGACAGATACGCAGTATTTT